This TCR beta chain is from a study of T cells in tuberculosis. Sequenced by immunoSEQ multiplex PCR; TCRdb stores in-frame clones only, minus some. Of 25,000 to 35,000 clones in the sample, more than 80% were seen once. V was trimmed by 0 bases and J by 1 base, leaving 15 bases between them. The V gene's germline CDR1 is LGHNA and CDR2 YSLEER. The CDR3 has 17 residues. Whole-study results and caveats: Cases with active tuberculosis were adults, while controls were adolescents.

As to this clone: Antigen unknown.

The sequence came from a donor aged 10-35 years with latent tuberculosis or without tuberculosis infection. This rearrangement joins TRBV4-3 to TRBJ1-1; D might be TRBD1 (5 bases). The sequencing sample was made of PBMCs. In nucleotides, the CDR3 is TGCGCCAGCAGCCAAGATCCCAGGGATTTCCAGAACACTGAAGCTTTCTTT. This gives the protein CASSQDPRDFQNTEAFF.